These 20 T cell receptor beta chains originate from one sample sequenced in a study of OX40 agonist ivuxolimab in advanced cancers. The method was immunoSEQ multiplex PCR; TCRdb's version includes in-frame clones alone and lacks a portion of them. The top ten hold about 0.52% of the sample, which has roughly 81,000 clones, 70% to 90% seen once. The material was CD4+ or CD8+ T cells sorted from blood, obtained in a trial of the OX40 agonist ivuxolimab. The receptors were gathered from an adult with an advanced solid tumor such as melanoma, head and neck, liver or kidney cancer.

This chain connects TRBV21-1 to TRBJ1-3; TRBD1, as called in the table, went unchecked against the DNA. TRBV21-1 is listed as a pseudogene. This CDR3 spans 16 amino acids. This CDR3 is CASTLTGGKSGNTIYF. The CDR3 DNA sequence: TGTGCCAGCACCTTGACAGGGGGCAAATCTGGAAACACCATATATTTT.

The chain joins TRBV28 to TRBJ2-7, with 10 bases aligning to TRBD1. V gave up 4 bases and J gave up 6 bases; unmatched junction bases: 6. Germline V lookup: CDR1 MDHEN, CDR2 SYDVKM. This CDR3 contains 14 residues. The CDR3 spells CASSYGTGALEQYF. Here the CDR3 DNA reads TGTGCCAGCAGTTACGGGACAGGGGCTCTCGAGCAGTACTTC.

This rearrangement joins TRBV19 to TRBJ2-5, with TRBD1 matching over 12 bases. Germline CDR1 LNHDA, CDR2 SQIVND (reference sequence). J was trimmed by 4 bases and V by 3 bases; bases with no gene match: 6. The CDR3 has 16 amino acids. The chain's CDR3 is CASSIVGQGAGETQYF. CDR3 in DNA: TGTGCCAGTAGTATTGTGGGACAGGGGGCCGGAGAGACCCAGTACTTC.

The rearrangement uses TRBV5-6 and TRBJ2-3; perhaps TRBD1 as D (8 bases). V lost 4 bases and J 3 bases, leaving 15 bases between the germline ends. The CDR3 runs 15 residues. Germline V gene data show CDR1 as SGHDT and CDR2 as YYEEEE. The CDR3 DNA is TGTGCCAGCAGCGGCGACAGGGGAGGGACAGATACGCAGTATTTT. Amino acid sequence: CASSGDRGGTDTQYF. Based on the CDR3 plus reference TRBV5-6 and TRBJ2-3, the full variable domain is DAGVTQSPTHLIKTRGQQVTLRCSPKSGHDTVSWYQQALGQGPQFIFQYYEEEERQRGNFPDRFSGHQFPNYSSELNVNALLLGDSALYLCASSGDRGGTDTQYFGPGTRLTVL.

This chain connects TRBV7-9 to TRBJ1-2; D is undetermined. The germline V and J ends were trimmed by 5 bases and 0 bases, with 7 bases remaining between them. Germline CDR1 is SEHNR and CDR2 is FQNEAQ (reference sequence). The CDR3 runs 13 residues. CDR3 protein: CASSQETNYGYTF. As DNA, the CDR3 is TGTGCCAGCAGCCAGGAGACTAACTATGGCTACACCTTC.

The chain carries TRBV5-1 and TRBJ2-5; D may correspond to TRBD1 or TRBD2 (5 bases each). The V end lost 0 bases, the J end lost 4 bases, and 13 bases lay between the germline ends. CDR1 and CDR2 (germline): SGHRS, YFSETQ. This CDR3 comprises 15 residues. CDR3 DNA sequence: TGCGCCAGCAGCTTGGGGGGGAATGGGAGAGAGACCCAGTACTTC. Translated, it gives CASSLGGNGRETQYF.

CDR3 protein: CASRGRGRAGELFF. CDR3 DNA sequence: TGTGCCAGTAGGGGCAGGGGAAGGGCCGGGGAGCTGTTTTTT. The chain carries TRBV19 and TRBJ2-2, with D possibly TRBD1 on 6 matching bases. This CDR3 is 14 amino acids long. Trimming stripped 6 bases from V and 6 bases from J, with 14 bases between. CDR1 and CDR2 from the germline V gene are LNHDA and SQIVND (reference sequence).

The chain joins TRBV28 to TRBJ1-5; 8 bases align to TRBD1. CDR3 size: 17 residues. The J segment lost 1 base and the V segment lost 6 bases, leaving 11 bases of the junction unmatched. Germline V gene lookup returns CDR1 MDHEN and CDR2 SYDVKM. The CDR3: CASSSTQGAGSNQPQHF. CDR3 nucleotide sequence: TGTGCCAGCAGCTCCACTCAGGGGGCCGGAAGCAATCAGCCCCAGCATTTT. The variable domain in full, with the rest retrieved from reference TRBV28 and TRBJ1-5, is DVKVTQSSRYLVKRTGEKVFLECVQDMDHENMFWYRQDPGLGLRLIYFSYDVKMKEKGDIPEGYSVSREKKERFSLILESASTNQTSMYLCASSSTQGAGSNQPQHFGDGTRLSIL.

CDR3 DNA: TGTGCCAGCAGTGGGCGGGGACAGGGGATTCGGGGAGTAGCTTTCTTT. This sequence encodes CASSGRGQGIRGVAFF. This rearrangement joins TRBV6-1 to TRBJ1-1; TRBD1 matches 10 bases. The length of the CDR3 is 16 residues. With V trimmed by 4 bases and J by 10 bases, 15 bases remained unmatched. Germline V gene data show CDR1 as MNHNS and CDR2 as SASEGT.

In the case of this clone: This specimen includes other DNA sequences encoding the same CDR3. In DNA, the CDR3 is TGTGCCAGCTCGCCGGCTAGGAGCGGGGGCTACAATGAGCAGTTCTTC. Translation: CASSPARSGGYNEQFF. The rearrangement links TRBV18 to TRBJ2-1, with 8 bases that match TRBD2. This CDR3 has 16 amino acids. Germline V gene data show CDR1 as KGHSH and CDR2 as LQKENI. The junction had 10 bases not matched to a gene; V was cut back by 6 bases and J by 3 bases.

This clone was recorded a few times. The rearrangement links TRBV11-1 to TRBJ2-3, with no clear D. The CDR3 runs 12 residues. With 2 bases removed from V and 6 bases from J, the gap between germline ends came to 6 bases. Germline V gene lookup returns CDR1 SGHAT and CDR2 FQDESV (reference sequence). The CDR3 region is CASSLSGDTQYF. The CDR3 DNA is TGTGCCAGCAGCTTATCCGGGGATACGCAGTATTTT.

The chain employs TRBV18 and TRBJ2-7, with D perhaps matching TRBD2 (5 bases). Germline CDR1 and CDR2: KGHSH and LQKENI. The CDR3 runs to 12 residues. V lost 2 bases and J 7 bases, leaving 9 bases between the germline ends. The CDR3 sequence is CASSPEGGEQYF. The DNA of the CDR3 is TGTGCCAGCTCACCAGAGGGTGGGGAGCAGTACTTC.

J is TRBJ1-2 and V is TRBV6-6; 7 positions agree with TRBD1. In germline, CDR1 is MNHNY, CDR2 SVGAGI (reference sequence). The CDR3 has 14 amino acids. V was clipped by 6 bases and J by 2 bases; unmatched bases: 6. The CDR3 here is CASRRTGLNYGYTF. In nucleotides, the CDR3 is TGTGCCAGCAGGAGGACAGGACTAAACTATGGCTACACCTTC.

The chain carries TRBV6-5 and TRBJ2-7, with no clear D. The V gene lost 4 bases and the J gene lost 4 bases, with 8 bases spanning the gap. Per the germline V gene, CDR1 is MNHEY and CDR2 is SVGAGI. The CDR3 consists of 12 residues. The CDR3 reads CASSSPSYEQYF. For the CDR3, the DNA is TGTGCCAGCAGTTCCCCCTCTTACGAGCAGTACTTC.

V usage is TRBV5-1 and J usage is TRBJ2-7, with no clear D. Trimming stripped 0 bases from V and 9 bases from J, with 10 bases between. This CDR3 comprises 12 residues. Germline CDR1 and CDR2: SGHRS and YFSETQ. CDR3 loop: CASSLGEDRQYF. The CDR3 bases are TGCGCCAGCAGCTTGGGGGAAGATAGGCAGTACTTC.

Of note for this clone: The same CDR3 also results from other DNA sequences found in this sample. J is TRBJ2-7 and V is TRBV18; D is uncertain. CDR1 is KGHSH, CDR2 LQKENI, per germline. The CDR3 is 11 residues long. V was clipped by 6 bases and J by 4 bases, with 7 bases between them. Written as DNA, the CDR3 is TGTGCCAGCTCCTCTTCTTACGAGCAGTACTTC. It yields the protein CASSSSYEQYF.

Written as DNA, the CDR3 is TGTGCCACAGAAGCGGGGGGAGCAAAAAATGAGCAGTTCTTC. Translated: CATEAGGAKNEQFF. The V gene is TRBV15, the J gene TRBJ2-1, with TRBD2 matching over 9 bases. V dropped 9 bases and J dropped 7; count of bases not matched to a gene: 10. Per germline, CDR1 LNHNV and CDR2 YYDKDF (reference sequence). The CDR3 contains 14 residues.

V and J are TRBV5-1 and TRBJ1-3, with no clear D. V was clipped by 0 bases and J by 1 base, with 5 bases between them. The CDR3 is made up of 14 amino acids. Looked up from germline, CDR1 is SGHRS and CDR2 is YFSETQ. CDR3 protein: CASSLGASGNTIYF. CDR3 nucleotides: TGCGCCAGCAGCTTGGGTGCATCTGGAAACACCATATATTTT.

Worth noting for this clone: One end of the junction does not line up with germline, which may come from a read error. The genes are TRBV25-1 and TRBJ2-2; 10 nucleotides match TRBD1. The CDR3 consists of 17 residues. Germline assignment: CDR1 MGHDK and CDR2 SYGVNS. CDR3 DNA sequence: TGTGCCAGCACCCCTGGGGACAGGGGCTACGAACACCGGGGAGCTGTTTTT. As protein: CASTPGDRGYEHRGAVF.

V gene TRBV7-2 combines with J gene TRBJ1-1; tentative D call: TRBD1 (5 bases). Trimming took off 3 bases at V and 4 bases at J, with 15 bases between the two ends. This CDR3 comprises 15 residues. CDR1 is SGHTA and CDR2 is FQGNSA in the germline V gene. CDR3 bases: TGTGCCAGCAGCTTGCAGGGAGCAGCGAGCACTGAAGCTTTCTTT. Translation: CASSLQGAASTEAFF.